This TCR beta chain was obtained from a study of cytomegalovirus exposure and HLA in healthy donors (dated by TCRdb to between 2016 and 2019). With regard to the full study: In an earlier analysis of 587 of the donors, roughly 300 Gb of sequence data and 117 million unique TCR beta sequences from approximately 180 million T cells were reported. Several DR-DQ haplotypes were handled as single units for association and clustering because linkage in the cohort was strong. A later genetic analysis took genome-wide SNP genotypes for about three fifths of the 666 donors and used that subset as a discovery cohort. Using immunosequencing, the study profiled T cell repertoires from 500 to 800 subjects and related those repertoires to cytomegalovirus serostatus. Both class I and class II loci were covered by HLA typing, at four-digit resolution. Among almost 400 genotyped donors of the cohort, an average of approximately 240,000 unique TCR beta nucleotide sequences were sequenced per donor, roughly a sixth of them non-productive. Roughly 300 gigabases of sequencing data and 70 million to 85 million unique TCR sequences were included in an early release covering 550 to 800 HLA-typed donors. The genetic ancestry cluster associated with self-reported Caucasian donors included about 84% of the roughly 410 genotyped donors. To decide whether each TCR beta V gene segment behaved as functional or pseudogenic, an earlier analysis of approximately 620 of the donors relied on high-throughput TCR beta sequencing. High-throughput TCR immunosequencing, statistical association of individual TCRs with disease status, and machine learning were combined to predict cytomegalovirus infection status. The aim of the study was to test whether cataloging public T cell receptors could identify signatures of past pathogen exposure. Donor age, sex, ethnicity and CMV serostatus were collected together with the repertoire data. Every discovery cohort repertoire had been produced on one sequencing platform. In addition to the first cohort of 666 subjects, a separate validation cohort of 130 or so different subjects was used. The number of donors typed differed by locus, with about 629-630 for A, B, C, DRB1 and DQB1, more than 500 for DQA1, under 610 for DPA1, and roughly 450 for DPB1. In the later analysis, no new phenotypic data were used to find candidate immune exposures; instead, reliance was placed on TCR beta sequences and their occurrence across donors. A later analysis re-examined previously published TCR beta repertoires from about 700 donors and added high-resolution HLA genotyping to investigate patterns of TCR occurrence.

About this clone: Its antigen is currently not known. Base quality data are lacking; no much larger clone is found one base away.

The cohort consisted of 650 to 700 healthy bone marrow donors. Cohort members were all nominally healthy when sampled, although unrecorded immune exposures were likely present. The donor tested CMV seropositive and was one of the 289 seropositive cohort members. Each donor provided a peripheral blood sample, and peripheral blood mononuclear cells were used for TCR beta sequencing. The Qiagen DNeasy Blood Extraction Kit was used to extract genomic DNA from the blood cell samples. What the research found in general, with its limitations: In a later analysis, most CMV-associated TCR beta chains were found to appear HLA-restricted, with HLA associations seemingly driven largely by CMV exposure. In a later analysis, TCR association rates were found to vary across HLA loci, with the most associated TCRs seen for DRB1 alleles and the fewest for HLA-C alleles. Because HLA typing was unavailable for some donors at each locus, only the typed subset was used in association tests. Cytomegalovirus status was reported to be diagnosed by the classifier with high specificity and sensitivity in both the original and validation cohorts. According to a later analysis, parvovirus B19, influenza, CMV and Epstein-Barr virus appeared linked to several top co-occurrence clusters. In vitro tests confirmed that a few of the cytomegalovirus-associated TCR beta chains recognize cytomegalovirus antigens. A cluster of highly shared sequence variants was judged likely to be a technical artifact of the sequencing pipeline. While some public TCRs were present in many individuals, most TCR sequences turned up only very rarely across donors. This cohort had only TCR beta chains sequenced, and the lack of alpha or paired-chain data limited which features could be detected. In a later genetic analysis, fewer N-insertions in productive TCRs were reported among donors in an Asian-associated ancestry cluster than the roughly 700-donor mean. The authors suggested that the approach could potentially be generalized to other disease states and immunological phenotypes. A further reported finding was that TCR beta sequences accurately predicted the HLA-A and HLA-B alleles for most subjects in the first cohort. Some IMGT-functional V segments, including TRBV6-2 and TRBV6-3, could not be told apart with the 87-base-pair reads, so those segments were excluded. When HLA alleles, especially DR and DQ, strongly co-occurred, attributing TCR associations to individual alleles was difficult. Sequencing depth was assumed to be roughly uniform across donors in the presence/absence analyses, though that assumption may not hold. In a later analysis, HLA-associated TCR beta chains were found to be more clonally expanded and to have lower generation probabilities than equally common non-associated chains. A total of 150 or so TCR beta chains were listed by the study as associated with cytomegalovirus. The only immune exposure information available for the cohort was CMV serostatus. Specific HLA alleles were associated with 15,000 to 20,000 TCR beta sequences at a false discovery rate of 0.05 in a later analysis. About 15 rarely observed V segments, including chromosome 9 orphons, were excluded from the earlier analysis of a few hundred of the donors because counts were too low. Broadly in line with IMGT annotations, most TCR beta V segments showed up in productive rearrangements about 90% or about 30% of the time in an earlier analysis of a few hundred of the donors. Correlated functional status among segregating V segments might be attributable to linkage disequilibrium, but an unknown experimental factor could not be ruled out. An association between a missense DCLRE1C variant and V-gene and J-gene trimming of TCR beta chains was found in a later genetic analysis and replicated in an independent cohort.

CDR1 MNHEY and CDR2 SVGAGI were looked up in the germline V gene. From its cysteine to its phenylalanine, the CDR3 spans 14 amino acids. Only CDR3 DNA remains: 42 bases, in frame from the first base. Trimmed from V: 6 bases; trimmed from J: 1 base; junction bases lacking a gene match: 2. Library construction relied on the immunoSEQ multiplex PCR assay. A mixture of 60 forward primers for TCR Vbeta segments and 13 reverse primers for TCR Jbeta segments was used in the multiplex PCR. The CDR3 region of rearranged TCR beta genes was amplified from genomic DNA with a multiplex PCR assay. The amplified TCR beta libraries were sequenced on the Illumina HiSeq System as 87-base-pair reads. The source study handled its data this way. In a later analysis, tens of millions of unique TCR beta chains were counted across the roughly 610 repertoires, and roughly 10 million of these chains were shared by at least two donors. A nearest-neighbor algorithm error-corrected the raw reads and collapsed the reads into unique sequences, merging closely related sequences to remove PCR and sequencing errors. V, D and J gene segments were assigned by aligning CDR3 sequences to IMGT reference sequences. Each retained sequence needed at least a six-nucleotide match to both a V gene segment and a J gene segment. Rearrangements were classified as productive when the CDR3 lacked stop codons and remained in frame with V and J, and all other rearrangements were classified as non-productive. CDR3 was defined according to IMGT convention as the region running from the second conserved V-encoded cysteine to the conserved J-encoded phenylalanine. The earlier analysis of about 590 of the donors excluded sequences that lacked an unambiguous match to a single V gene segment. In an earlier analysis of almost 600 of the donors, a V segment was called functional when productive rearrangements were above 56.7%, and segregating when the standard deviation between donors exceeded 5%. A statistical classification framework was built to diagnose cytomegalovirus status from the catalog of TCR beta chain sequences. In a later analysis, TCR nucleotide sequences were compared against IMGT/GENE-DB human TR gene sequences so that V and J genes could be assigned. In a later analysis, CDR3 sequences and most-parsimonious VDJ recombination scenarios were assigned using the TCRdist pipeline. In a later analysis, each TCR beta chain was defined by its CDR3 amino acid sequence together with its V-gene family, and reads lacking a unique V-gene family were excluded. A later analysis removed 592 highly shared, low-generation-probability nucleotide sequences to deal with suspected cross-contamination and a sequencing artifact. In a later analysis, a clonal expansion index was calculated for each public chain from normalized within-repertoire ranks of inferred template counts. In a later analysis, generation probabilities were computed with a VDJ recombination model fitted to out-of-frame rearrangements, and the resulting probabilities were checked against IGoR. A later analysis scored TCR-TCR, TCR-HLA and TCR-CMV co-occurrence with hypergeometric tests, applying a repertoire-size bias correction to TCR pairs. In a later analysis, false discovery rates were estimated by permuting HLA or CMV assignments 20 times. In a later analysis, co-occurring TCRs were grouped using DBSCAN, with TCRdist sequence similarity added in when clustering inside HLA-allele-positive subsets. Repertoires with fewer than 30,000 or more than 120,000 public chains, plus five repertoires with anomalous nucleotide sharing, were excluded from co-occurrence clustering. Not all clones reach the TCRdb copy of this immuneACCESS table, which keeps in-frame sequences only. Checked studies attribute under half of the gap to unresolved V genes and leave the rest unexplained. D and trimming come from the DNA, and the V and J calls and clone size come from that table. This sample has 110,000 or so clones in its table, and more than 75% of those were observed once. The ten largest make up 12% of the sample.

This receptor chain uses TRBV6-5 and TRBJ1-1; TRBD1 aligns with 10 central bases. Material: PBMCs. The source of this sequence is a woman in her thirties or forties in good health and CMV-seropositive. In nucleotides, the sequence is TGTGCCAGCAGCTGGACAGGGGGGAACACTGAAGCTTTCTTT. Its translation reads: CASSWTGGNTEAFF.